The entry that follows covers one T cell receptor (beta chain) sequence. Antigen specificity is unknown. Clones were sequenced by immunoSEQ multiplex PCR, and TCRdb holds only the in-frame ones, with some missing. The sample comprises approximately 22,000 clones, around 70% of which are singletons, and over 15% rests with the top ten. The germline V and J ends were trimmed by 2 bases and 6 bases, with 20 bases remaining between them. Germline CDR1 and CDR2: GTSNPN and SVGIG (reference sequence). The CDR3 sequence is 16 residues long. The entry originates in a study of PD-1 blockade in classical Hodgkin lymphoma. Study details: Patients had nivolumab dosed at 3 mg/kg, delivered intravenously every 2 weeks.

Study findings and constraints: Diversity in CD4+ TCRs, unlike that measured in CD8+ TCRs, had risen significantly by C4D1.

Indicated time point: cycle 4 day 1 (C4D1), after more than five weeks of nivolumab. Every one of the patients relapsed after autologous stem cell transplantation (brentuximab vedotin exposure was variable). The sequencing used peripheral blood mononuclear cells (PBMCs), collected before the fourth cycle of nivolumab. The source is a human donor with classical Hodgkin lymphoma. The rearrangement uses TRBV30 and TRBJ2-1; D perhaps matches TRBD2 (6 bases). CDR3 sequence: CAWSSGGVLQPNEQFF. The CDR3 DNA reads as TGTGCCTGGAGTTCCGGCGGGGTCCTTCAGCCCAATGAGCAGTTCTTC.